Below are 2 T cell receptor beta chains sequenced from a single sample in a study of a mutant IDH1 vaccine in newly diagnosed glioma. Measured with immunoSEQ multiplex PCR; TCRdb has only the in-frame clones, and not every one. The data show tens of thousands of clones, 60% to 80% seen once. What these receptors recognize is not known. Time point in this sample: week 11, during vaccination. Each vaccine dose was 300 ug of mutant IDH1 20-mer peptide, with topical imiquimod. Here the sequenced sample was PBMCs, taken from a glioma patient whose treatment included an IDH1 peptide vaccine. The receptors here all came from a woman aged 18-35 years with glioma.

The CDR3 is CASSQTPGQGSQETQYF. The CDR3 bases are TGCGCCAGCAGCCAAACCCCGGGACAGGGGTCCCAAGAGACCCAGTACTTC. The chain has TRBV4-1 and TRBJ2-5; 10 bases align to TRBD1. This CDR3 is 17 amino acids long. Germline V CDR1 and CDR2: MGHRA, YSYEKL. The V and J ends lost 2 bases and 1 base, in that order; junction bases with no gene match: 7.

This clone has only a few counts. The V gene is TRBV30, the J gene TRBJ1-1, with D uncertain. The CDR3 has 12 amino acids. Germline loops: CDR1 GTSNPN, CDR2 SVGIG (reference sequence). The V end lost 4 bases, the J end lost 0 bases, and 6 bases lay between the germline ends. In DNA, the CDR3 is TGTGCCTGGACGCTGTTGAACACTGAAGCTTTCTTT. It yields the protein CAWTLLNTEAFF. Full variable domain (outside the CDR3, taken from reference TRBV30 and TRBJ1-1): SQTIHQWPATLVQPVGSPLSLECTVEGTSNPNLYWYRQAAGRGLQLLFYSVGIGQISSEVPQNLSASRPQDRQFILSSKKLLLSDSGFYLCAWTLLNTEAFFGQGTRLTVV.